Below are 25 T cell receptor beta chains sequenced from a single sample in a study of blood T cells in healthy people across ages. Next came a second PCR, run for about 7 to 12 cycles, which used a sample-barcoded 5' primer along with a J-beta primer mix. TCRdb reprocessed the 5' RACE reads with MiXCR, giving one entry per CDR3 protein. The data contain roughly 1.5 million distinct CDR3 sequences, roughly two fifths of them seen just once; the ten biggest clones take up roughly 3.7%. The specimen sequenced was blood. These receptors originate from a woman aged 18-30 years in good health.

Only a few counts were recorded for this clonotype. The rearrangement uses TRBV5-1 and TRBJ2-2; D possibly corresponds to TRBD2 (6 bases). Germline CDR1 is SGHRS and CDR2 is YFSETQ. The CDR3 is made up of 15 amino acids. V lost 3 bases to trimming and J lost 2 bases, with 11 bases between them. The CDR3 coding sequence is TGCGCCAGCAGCTACAGAGCGGGTAACACCGGGGAGCTGTTTTTT. Protein product: CASSYRAGNTGELFF.

The chain carries TRBV4-1 and TRBJ2-1; D assignment may be TRBD1 or TRBD2 (5 bases each). The ends were cut back, 4 bases at V and 4 bases at J, with 17 bases in the middle. The CDR3 has 16 amino acids. Germline assignment: CDR1 MGHRA and CDR2 YSYEKL. The CDR3 DNA follows: TGCGCCAGCAGCCGGGGGTCAGCTAACTCATACAATGAGCAGTTCTTC. Its protein product is CASSRGSANSYNEQFF.

Here the CDR3 reads CASRTDRGFYNEQYF. As DNA, the CDR3 is TGTGCCAGCAGAACCGACAGGGGCTTCTACAATGAGCAGTACTTC. The V and J genes are TRBV27 and TRBJ2-7; 8 bases are shared with TRBD1. The CDR3 spans 15 residues. V lost 6 bases and J lost 7; bases outside the gene matches: 14. Germline loops: CDR1 MNHEY, CDR2 SMNVEV (reference sequence).

CDR3 amino acids: CASSEDRGRGYTF. Here the CDR3 DNA reads TGTGCCAGCAGTGAAGACAGGGGAAGAGGCTACACCTTC. This chain links TRBV2 with TRBJ1-2; 7 bases are shared with TRBD1. The germline gives CDR1 SNHLY, CDR2 FYNNEI. Losses at the gene ends were 1 base for V and 8 bases for J; bases not matched to a gene: 4. This CDR3 is built from 13 residues.

The V and J genes are TRBV12-3 or TRBV12-4 and TRBJ1-5; D may be TRBD1 (5 bases). The V end lost 5 bases, the J end lost 5 bases, and 16 bases lay between the germline ends. CDR3 size: 15 residues. CDR3 residues: CASSTLGLRDQPQHF. CDR3 bases: TGTGCCAGCAGTACCTTGGGGCTTCGGGATCAGCCCCAGCATTTT.

The rearrangement links TRBV6-6 to TRBJ2-1, with D maybe TRBD1 (6 bases). The V gene's germline CDR1 is MNHNY and CDR2 SVGAGI (reference sequence). The CDR3 runs to 15 residues. V lost 5 bases, J lost 2 bases, and 13 bases lay in between. CDR3 amino acids: CASSAPGGTYNEQFF. The CDR3 DNA follows: TGTGCCAGCAGTGCACCTGGGGGCACCTACAATGAGCAGTTCTTC.

This chain connects TRBV12-3 or TRBV12-4 to TRBJ1-5; no firm D call. There are 14 residues in the CDR3. The V end was cut by 5 bases, the J end by 7 bases, with 15 bases between. DNA for the CDR3: TGTGCCAGCAGTGTATACGGTTTTAGACAGCCCCAGCATTTT. Amino acid sequence: CASSVYGFRQPQHF.

The V call is TRBV12-3 or TRBV12-4, the J call TRBJ2-4; the match to TRBD1 covers 8 bases. The J call is uncertain, as TRBJ2-7 better fits the DNA end. The CDR3 consists of 12 residues. CDR3 DNA sequence: TGTGCCAGCAGGAGACAGGGGAGCGAGCAGTACTTC. Its protein is CASRRQGSEQYF.

The rearrangement joins TRBV4-3 to TRBJ1-1; D is possibly TRBD1 (6 bases). This CDR3 contains 15 residues. Germline V gene data show CDR1 as LGHNA and CDR2 as YSLEER. V gave up 0 bases and J gave up 1 base, with 9 bases separating them. CDR3 loop: CASSQDRGANTEAFF. The CDR3 region has the DNA TGCGCCAGCAGCCAAGACCGGGGGGCGAACACTGAAGCTTTCTTT.

The V call is TRBV21-1, the J call TRBJ1-2; the listed D gene, TRBD1, was not tested against the DNA. TRBV21-1 is classified as a pseudogene. This CDR3 region has 13 residues. Here the CDR3 reads CASTPQGGYGYTF. CDR3 bases: TGTGCCAGCACCCCCCAAGGGGGGTATGGCTACACCTTC.

In its sample, this clonotype was seen many times. This rearrangement joins TRBV5-1 to TRBJ1-1; D uncertain. The V end was cut by 1 base, the J end by 2 bases, with 6 bases between. CDR1 and CDR2 from the germline V gene are SGHRS and YFSETQ. The CDR3 has 13 amino acids. CDR3 DNA: TGCGCCAGCAGCTTGATGGGAAACACTGAAGCTTTCTTT. It is translated as CASSLMGNTEAFF.

This clonotype appeared a few times. Written as DNA, the CDR3 is TGTGCCAGCAAGACAGGGATACGGGAGCAGTACTTC. It specifies CASKTGIREQYF. The chain links TRBV6-1 to TRBJ2-7; TRBD1 matches at 7 bases. Germline CDR1 MNHNS, CDR2 SASEGT. J gave up 7 bases and V 7 bases, and 7 bases lay outside the gene matches. This CDR3 region has 12 residues.

The chain combines TRBV7-8 with TRBJ2-1, with D hard to call. The CDR3 runs to 13 residues. The V gene's germline CDR1 is SGHVS and CDR2 FQNEAQ. V shed 1 base and J shed 13 bases, with 14 bases lying between them. The CDR3 region is CASSLEVAETQFF. CDR3 DNA: TGTGCCAGCAGCTTAGAGGTGGCTGAGACCCAGTTCTTC.

V and J are TRBV24-1 and TRBJ1-2; D gene unclear. Germline V gene lookup returns CDR1 KGHDR and CDR2 SFDVKD. With 7 bases removed from V and 4 bases from J, the gap between germline ends came to 9 bases. This CDR3 region has 12 residues. Here the CDR3 DNA reads TGTGCCACCAGCCTTGGTAGCTATGGCTACACCTTC. Translation gives CATSLGSYGYTF.

As DNA, the CDR3 is TGCGCCAGCAGTCTTCCCAGACCATCCAGCACTGAAGCTTTCTTT. Its protein is CASSLPRPSSTEAFF. The chain joins TRBV5-1 to TRBJ1-1, with D unclear. CDR1 and CDR2 from the germline V gene are SGHRS and YFSETQ. Trimming took off 5 bases at V and 4 bases at J, with 18 bases between the two ends. This CDR3 spans 15 amino acids. Using reference TRBV5-1 and TRBJ1-1 for the parts outside the CDR3, the full variable domain is KAGVTQTPRYLIKTRGQQVTLSCSPISGHRSVSWYQQTPGQGLQFLFEYFSETQRNKGNFPGRFSGRQFSNSRSEMNVSTLELGDSALYLCASSLPRPSSTEAFFGQGTRLTVV.

The rearrangement links TRBV29-1 to TRBJ2-7; D is uncertain. V was shortened by 2 bases and J by 1 base, with 12 bases between the two germline ends. The V gene's germline CDR1 is SQVTM and CDR2 ANQGSEA. The CDR3 has 14 residues. The CDR3 DNA is TGCAGCGTTGAAATCGTGTCGCAGTCCTACGAGCAGTACTTC. Amino acid sequence: CSVEIVSQSYEQYF.

This clonotype occurred a few times. J is TRBJ1-5 and V is TRBV5-6; TRBD1 is a possible D gene (6 bases). Germline V gene data show CDR1 as SGHDT and CDR2 as YYEEEE. V gave up 5 bases and J gave up 3 bases, with 15 bases separating them. The CDR3 spans 15 residues. The CDR3 nucleotides read TGTGCCAGCAGTTCAAAGGACAGTCTCAATCAGCCCCAGCATTTT. Translating gives CASSSKDSLNQPQHF.

This clonotype has just a few counts. The J gene is TRBJ2-1, the V gene TRBV20-1, with a weak D call TRBD2 (7 bases). This CDR3 has 11 amino acids. Trimming cost V 5 bases and J 8 bases, with 10 bases left between them. CDR1 DFQATT and CDR2 SNEGSKA come from the germline V gene (reference sequence). CDR3 residues: CSAGGGHEQFF. CDR3 DNA: TGCAGTGCTGGGGGGGGGCATGAGCAGTTCTTC.

CDR3 sequence reads: CSARERGTGPYNEQYF. CDR3 in DNA: TGCAGTGCTAGAGAGAGGGGGACAGGACCATACAATGAGCAGTACTTC. The chain recombines TRBV20-1 with TRBJ2-5, with 8 positions matching TRBD1. CDR3 length: 16 residues. The V segment lost 0 bases and the J segment 11 bases; nucleotides outside the gene matches: 17. CDR1 and CDR2 from the germline V gene are DFQATT and SNEGSKA (reference sequence).

V and J are TRBV29-1 and TRBJ2-5, with D tentatively TRBD2 (6 bases). The better agreement between TRBJ2-7 and the DNA end casts doubt on the J call. CDR1 and CDR2 from the germline V gene are SQVTM and ANQGSEA. CDR3 length: 12 residues. CDR3: CSVILAAYEQYF. The CDR3 coding sequence is TGCAGCGTTATACTAGCAGCATACGAGCAGTACTTC.

The chain combines TRBV3-1 with TRBJ1-5; D gene uncertain. The germline gives CDR1 LGHDT, CDR2 YNNKEL (reference sequence). This CDR3 region has 14 residues. The V and J ends lost 0 bases and 5 bases respectively, with 8 bases between them. DNA of the CDR3: TGTGCCAGCAGCCAAGATCTAGGGTATCAGCCCCAGCATTTT. Amino acids: CASSQDLGYQPQHF.

The V and J genes are TRBV5-1 and TRBJ2-1; no reliable D call. The length of the CDR3 is 15 residues. CDR1 and CDR2 (germline): SGHRS, YFSETQ. Trimming left V 3 bases short and J 0 bases short, with 10 bases between. The CDR3 spells CASSSETVSYNEQFF. The CDR3 DNA follows: TGCGCCAGCAGCTCCGAGACCGTCTCCTACAATGAGCAGTTCTTC.

V and J are TRBV27 and TRBJ2-7; TRBD1 agrees at 7 bases. Germline CDR1 is MNHEY and CDR2 is SMNVEV (reference sequence). Losses at the gene ends were 5 bases for V and 3 bases for J; bases not matched to a gene: 7. The CDR3 is 14 residues long. CDR3 amino acids: CASSTTGVLYEQYF. In DNA, the CDR3 is TGTGCCAGCAGTACAACAGGGGTCCTCTACGAGCAGTACTTC.

This clonotype was counted a few times. This chain links TRBV20-1 with TRBJ2-1; weak D call: TRBD2 (6 bases). The germline CDR1 and CDR2 sequences are DFQATT and SNEGSKA (reference sequence). This CDR3 has 15 residues. Trimming removed 0 bases at V and 4 bases at J, with 13 bases between. The CDR3 sequence: CSARDPREWYNEQFF. Here the CDR3 DNA reads TGCAGTGCTAGAGATCCACGGGAGTGGTACAATGAGCAGTTCTTC.

V is TRBV27 and J is TRBJ1-2; D may be TRBD1 (6 bases). Trimming removed 8 bases from V and 4 bases from J, with 14 bases in between. Germline CDR1 MNHEY, CDR2 SMNVEV (reference sequence). The CDR3 has 13 amino acids. CDR3 residues: CASGNRALYGYTF. The DNA of the CDR3 is TGTGCCAGCGGAAACAGGGCCCTCTATGGCTACACCTTC.